A single sample gave rise to the 10 T cell receptor beta chains below, sequenced in a study of blood T cell repertoires in COVID-19. This table comes from immunoSEQ multiplex PCR, and its TCRdb copy is limited to in-frame clones, with some not included. The sample shows 39,000 or so clones, around 82% of them seen only once. Sequencing used peripheral blood. These receptors originate from a man in his forties with active or convalescent COVID-19.

The CDR3 reads CASSQDQGHPNYEQYF. The CDR3 bases are TGCGCCAGCAGCCAAGATCAGGGACACCCAAACTACGAGCAGTACTTC. The rearrangement joins TRBV4-1 to TRBJ2-7; the D gene is possibly TRBD1 (6 bases). The CDR3 has 16 amino acids. V lost 0 bases and J 3 bases, leaving 15 bases between the germline ends. CDR1 is MGHRA and CDR2 is YSYEKL in the germline V gene.

This clone was detected once. The rearrangement joins TRBV28 to TRBJ2-5; TRBD1 might be the D (6 bases). The CDR3 is 13 residues long. Trimming stripped 6 bases from V and 3 bases from J, with 11 bases between. The germline gives CDR1 MDHEN, CDR2 SYDVKM. CDR3 in amino acids: CASRPHREETQYF. For the CDR3, the DNA is TGTGCCAGCAGACCGCACAGGGAAGAGACCCAGTACTTC.

This clone was counted a few times. This rearrangement joins TRBV7-3 to TRBJ1-1; D is undetermined. The V gene's germline CDR1 is SGHTA and CDR2 FQGTGA. This CDR3 has 13 residues. V gave up 5 bases and J gave up 1 base, with 8 bases separating them. The CDR3, as DNA: TGTGCCAGCAGCCTTAGAGGGAACACTGAAGCTTTCTTT. This encodes CASSLRGNTEAFF.

The rearrangement links TRBV2 to TRBJ1-2; the match to TRBD1 covers 10 bases. V lost 6 bases to trimming and J lost 1 base; unmatched junction nucleotides: 2. Germline values: CDR1 SNHLY, CDR2 FYNNEI. CDR3 size: 14 residues. In DNA form, the CDR3 reads TGTGCCAGCAGCCGGGACAGGGGTAACTATGGCTACACCTTC. Translating it yields CASSRDRGNYGYTF.

This chain uses TRBV6-5 with TRBJ1-1, with 9 bases lining up with TRBD1. Looked up from germline, CDR1 is MNHEY and CDR2 is SVGAGI. This CDR3 region has 15 residues. After removal of 7 bases from V and 2 bases from J, the junction contained 8 bases not matched to a gene. The CDR3 is CASNLDRGLNTEAFF. CDR3 in DNA: TGTGCCAGCAACCTGGACAGGGGCCTCAACACTGAAGCTTTCTTT.

The rearrangement links TRBV19 to TRBJ2-7, with a tentative D call TRBD2 (6 bases). Trimming removed 0 bases from V and 7 bases from J, with 10 bases in between. This CDR3 region has 13 residues. Per germline, CDR1 LNHDA and CDR2 SQIVND (reference sequence). CDR3 region: CASSIDTGREQYF. The CDR3 DNA reads TGTGCCAGTAGTATAGACACGGGGAGGGAGCAGTACTTC.

The chain recombines TRBV18 with TRBJ2-7; 9 positions agree with TRBD1. Germline lookup yields CDR1 KGHSH and CDR2 LQKENI. The CDR3 consists of 14 residues. After removal of 4 bases from V and 4 bases from J, the junction contained 5 bases not matched to a gene. The CDR3 DNA is TGTGCCAGCTCACGAAAGGACAGGGGTTACGAGCAGTACTTC. Protein sequence: CASSRKDRGYEQYF.

This clone was seen a handful of times. This chain joins TRBV28 and TRBJ1-5; TRBD1 matches 8 bases. With 7 bases clipped from V and 6 bases from J, the junction kept 8 bases outside the gene matches. Germline values: CDR1 MDHEN, CDR2 SYDVKM. The CDR3 has 14 amino acids. This CDR3 is CASKLGQDIQPQHF. CDR3 bases: TGTGCCAGCAAGTTGGGACAGGATATTCAGCCCCAGCATTTT.

The V call is TRBV7-9, the J call TRBJ2-2, with TRBD1 matching 7 bases. Trimming took 8 bases from V and 3 from J; bases not matched to a gene: 15. There are 17 residues in the CDR3. CDR1 and CDR2 from the germline V gene are SEHNR and FQNEAQ (reference sequence). The CDR3 coding sequence is TGTGCCAGCCCCGCAAGCCCGGGACAGACTTACACCGGGGAGCTGTTTTTT. Protein sequence: CASPASPGQTYTGELFF.

The rearrangement links TRBV4-2 to TRBJ1-2; 8 bases are shared with TRBD1. CDR3 size: 15 residues. Germline values: CDR1 LGHNA, CDR2 YNFKEQ. Trimming cost V 1 base and J 3 bases; bases outside gene matches: 4. CDR3 in amino acids: CASSQVDRADYGYTF. In nucleotides, the CDR3 is TGTGCCAGCAGCCAAGTGGACAGGGCCGACTATGGCTACACCTTC.